These T cell receptor beta chains were read from a single sample in a study of shared clonotypes between healthy human individuals. Some clones are missing from TCRdb's copy, which holds only in-frame ones; the method was immunoSEQ multiplex PCR. The sample shows about 2.2 million clones, around 93% of them seen only once. What was sequenced was naive CD8+ T cells from PBMCs. These receptors came from a man aged 18 to 29 in good health. Some clones in this sample may be carry-over from other donors' samples. CDR3s include the opening cysteine and the closing phenylalanine or tryptophan. Fields, in order: V gene, CDR3 protein.

v_gene: TRBV14
CDR3aa: CASGEGGTEAFF

v_gene: TRBV4-2
CDR3aa: CASSQSSGGYNEQFF

v_gene: TRBV7-9
CDR3aa: CASSPSGSSYNEQFF

v_gene: TRBV7-2
CDR3aa: CASSLWETNTEAFF

v_gene: TRBV7-2
CDR3aa: CASSFLGIASYEQYF

v_gene: TRBV27
CDR3aa: CASSLSPGQGLNYGYTF

v_gene: TRBV27
CDR3aa: CASRNRGGPSNTEAFF

v_gene: TRBV30
CDR3aa: CAGDRPPRQTPFF

v_gene: TRBV4-3
CDR3aa: CASSQTSGSSDTQYF

v_gene: TRBV4-3
CDR3aa: CASSQVFGAGSETQYF

v_gene: TRBV7-6
CDR3aa: CASSLRTSGRSGELFF

v_gene: TRBV5-4
CDR3aa: CASSFSRMNTEAFF

v_gene: TRBV25-1
CDR3aa: CASRQAGSGNTIYF

v_gene: TRBV7-6
CDR3aa: CASSTSGQGRYGYTF

v_gene: TRBV19
CDR3aa: CASSMWTANTEAFF

v_gene: TRBV7-9
CDR3aa: CASSLAGANPNEQFF

v_gene: TRBV2
CDR3aa: CASGLQGFERDEQFF

v_gene: TRBV4-3
CDR3aa: CASSQDRAGWVYGYTF

v_gene: TRBV28
CDR3aa: CASRGYGTGGTEAFF

v_gene: TRBV11-2
CDR3aa: CASSLMPTSGKYNEQFF

v_gene: TRBV27
CDR3aa: CASSLSGRDGYEQYF

v_gene: TRBV4-2
CDR3aa: CASSPPQVGRPYEQYF

v_gene: TRBV28
CDR3aa: CASIQEGRDYEQYF

v_gene: TRBV4-2
CDR3aa: CASAPGQGYGYTF

v_gene: TRBV11-2
CDR3aa: CASSLTGGWIQETQYF

v_gene: TRBV28
CDR3aa: CASSFGEGPIDHF

v_gene: TRBV29-1
CDR3aa: CSVEVPTGSYEQYF

v_gene: TRBV27
CDR3aa: CASSWVGQGPFNEKLFF

v_gene: TRBV7-9
CDR3aa: CASSPRAGRSYNEQFF

v_gene: TRBV7-3
CDR3aa: CASSPWVAAVDTQYF

v_gene: TRBV27
CDR3aa: CASSLSREYSYNEQFF

v_gene: TRBV14
CDR3aa: CASRFGGDYEQYF

v_gene: TRBV27
CDR3aa: CASVGPKWEQFF

v_gene: TRBV9
CDR3aa: CASSNTGELFF

v_gene: TRBV15
CDR3aa: CATSKPLAHSYNEQFF

v_gene: TRBV28
CDR3aa: CASSRDSSGNEQFF

v_gene: TRBV28
CDR3aa: CASTLNPGNRNEQYF

v_gene: TRBV7-9
CDR3aa: CASSLGAGGIQPQHF

v_gene: TRBV4-3
CDR3aa: CASSHWRRGAEAFF

v_gene: TRBV6-1
CDR3aa: CASGPLWGDYGYTF

v_gene: TRBV29-1
CDR3aa: CSVLGADTQYF